The sequence of this TCR beta chain was determined in a study of technical replicates of blood from a handful of donors. Sequencing was performed with immunoSEQ multiplex PCR; in TCRdb, only in-frame clones are kept and a portion is missing. The repertoire has 50,000 to 60,000 clones, about 95% of them found once; the top ten carry about 3%. A single count supports this clone. CDR3 size: 13 residues. Trimming shortened V by 4 bases and J by 5 bases, and 12 bases separated the two germline ends. Germline V gives CDR1 SEHNR, CDR2 FQNEAQ (reference sequence). Sequencing was done on a sample of PBMCs. The rearrangement links TRBV7-9 to TRBJ2-7; D gene ambiguous. This clonotype was obtained from a human donor in good health. Some clones in this sample may be carry-over from other donors' samples. The CDR3 coding sequence is TGTGCCAGCAGCTCACATACGCTCCACGAGCAGTACTTC. Its protein product is CASSSHTLHEQYF.